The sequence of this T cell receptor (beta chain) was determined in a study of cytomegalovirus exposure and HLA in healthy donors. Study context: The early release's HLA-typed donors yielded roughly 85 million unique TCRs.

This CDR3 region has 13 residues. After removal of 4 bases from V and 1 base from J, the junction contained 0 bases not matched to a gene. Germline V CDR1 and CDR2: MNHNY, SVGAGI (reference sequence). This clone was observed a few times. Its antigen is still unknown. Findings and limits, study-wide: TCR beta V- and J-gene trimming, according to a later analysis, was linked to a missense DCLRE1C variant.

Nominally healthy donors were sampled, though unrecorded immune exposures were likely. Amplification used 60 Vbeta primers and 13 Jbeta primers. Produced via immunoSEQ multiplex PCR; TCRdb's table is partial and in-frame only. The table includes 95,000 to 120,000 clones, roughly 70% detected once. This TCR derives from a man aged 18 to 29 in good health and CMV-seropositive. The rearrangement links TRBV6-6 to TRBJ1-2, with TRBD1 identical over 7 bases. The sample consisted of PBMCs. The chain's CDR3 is CASSWDSNYGYTF. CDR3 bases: TGTGCCAGCAGTTGGGACAGTAACTATGGCTACACCTTC.